These 13 T cell receptor beta chains share one sample of origin, sequenced in a study of CD8+ T cells in alopecia areata. Indicated treatment: oral pan-JAK inhibitor, 5-10 mg twice daily. Extracted RNA was reverse transcribed into cDNA, the sequencing template. The assay was immunoSEQ multiplex PCR, and TCRdb's table has in-frame clones only and misses some. This sample has approximately 280,000 clones; roughly 64% occur once, and the top ten carry over 1.5%. Sample: CD4+ T cells sorted from blood, taken at week 24, from a patient treated with tofacitinib. The origin of the receptors is a human donor with alopecia areata.

This clone has more than one count but fewer than ten. This chain links TRBV4-1 with TRBJ1-1; no firm D call. V lost 1 base and J 10 bases, leaving 10 bases between the germline ends. The CDR3 is made up of 12 amino acids. CDR1 is MGHRA, CDR2 YSYEKL, per germline. As DNA, the CDR3 is TGCGCCAGCAGCCAAGGGATCGGGCGAGCTTTCTTT. Protein sequence: CASSQGIGRAFF.

The rearrangement uses TRBV7-2 and TRBJ2-7; TRBD2 aligns across 8 bases. This CDR3 region has 15 residues. The J segment lost 0 bases and the V segment lost 3 bases, leaving 4 bases of the junction unmatched. Germline CDR1 reads SGHTA; CDR2 reads FQGNSA. Here the CDR3 reads CASSFGLASSYEQYF. In nucleotides, the CDR3 is TGTGCCAGCAGCTTCGGACTAGCCAGCTCCTACGAGCAGTACTTC.

This clone appeared a few times. V and J are TRBV29-1 and TRBJ1-1; 11 positions match TRBD1. The CDR3 totals 15 residues. Germline V CDR1 and CDR2: SQVTM, ANQGSEA. The V gene end was trimmed by 6 bases and the J gene end by 0 bases; junction bases not matched to a gene: 6. The CDR3 bases are TGCAGCGTACAAGGACAGGGGGCTGTGAACACTGAAGCTTTCTTT. Translating gives CSVQGQGAVNTEAFF.

V gene TRBV2 combines with J gene TRBJ2-2, with D maybe TRBD1 (6 bases). CDR3 length equals 14 residues. Germline CDR1 and CDR2: SNHLY and FYNNEI. Trimming took off 4 bases at V and 3 bases at J, with 9 bases between the two ends. The CDR3 spells CASSVEGDTGELFF. In DNA, the CDR3 is TGTGCCAGCAGTGTAGAGGGGGACACCGGGGAGCTGTTTTTT.

V is TRBV29-1 and J is TRBJ2-3; 8 bases agree with TRBD1. CDR1 SQVTM and CDR2 ANQGSEA come from the germline V gene. This CDR3 has 14 residues. V dropped 6 bases and J dropped 5; count of bases not matched to a gene: 10. CDR3 sequence: CSVLSGQGGDTQYF. As DNA, the CDR3 is TGCAGCGTCCTGTCTGGACAGGGTGGAGATACGCAGTATTTT.

This chain uses TRBV29-1 with TRBJ2-5, with D unclear. The germline CDR1 and CDR2 sequences are SQVTM and ANQGSEA. Trimming took off 4 bases at V and 4 bases at J, with 10 bases between the two ends. The CDR3 runs to 12 residues. The DNA for the CDR3 is TGCAGCGTTGTGGTCGTTTCAGAGACCCAGTACTTC. This codes for CSVVVVSETQYF. Using reference TRBV29-1 and TRBJ2-5 for the parts outside the CDR3, the full variable domain is SAVISQKPSRDICQRGTSLTIQCQVDSQVTMMFWYRQQPGQSLTLIATANQGSEATYESGFVIDKFPISRPNLTFSTLTVSNMSPEDSSIYLCSVVVVSETQYFGPGTRLLVL.

The chain couples TRBV7-2 to TRBJ2-1, with a weak D call TRBD2 (5 bases). Germline V gene lookup returns CDR1 SGHTA and CDR2 FQGNSA. The CDR3 runs 16 residues. V dropped 3 bases and J dropped 2 bases, with 14 bases sitting between them. The CDR3 is CASSLSVGEAYNEQFF. The CDR3 DNA reads as TGTGCCAGCAGCTTGTCGGTCGGGGAAGCCTACAATGAGCAGTTCTTC.

This clone was counted only a few times. The CDR3: CASSQEGWTGELFF. CDR3 bases: TGTGCCAGCAGCCAAGAAGGGTGGACCGGGGAGCTGTTTTTT. The rearrangement links TRBV4-2 to TRBJ2-2, with D uncertain. Trimming stripped 0 bases from V and 5 bases from J, with 7 bases between. The germline V gene has CDR1 LGHNA and CDR2 YNFKEQ. The CDR3 runs 14 residues.

The V call is TRBV11-2, the J call TRBJ2-3, with 9 bases aligning to TRBD2. There are 16 residues in the CDR3. In germline, CDR1 is SGHAT, CDR2 FQNNGV. The junction had 7 bases not matched to a gene; V was cut back by 2 bases and J by 4 bases. The CDR3 nucleotides read TGTGCCAGCAGCTTACATCCAGGACTAGCGTCAGATACGCAGTATTTT. This codes for CASSLHPGLASDTQYF.

The CDR3 DNA is TGTGCCAGTAGTATTAGAAGGAAGAGCTCCTATAATTCACCCCTCCACTTT. It encodes CASSIRRKSSYNSPLHF. The chain employs TRBV19 and TRBJ1-6; D is unresolved. Germline loops: CDR1 LNHDA, CDR2 SQIVND (reference sequence). CDR3 length equals 17 residues. Trimming pared 3 bases from V and 0 bases from J, leaving 12 bases between.

This clone was seen just once. The rearrangement uses TRBV2 and TRBJ1-5; 9 bases map to TRBD1. V lost 8 bases, J lost 4 bases, and 3 bases stayed unmatched. CDR3 length equals 13 residues. Germline values: CDR1 SNHLY, CDR2 FYNNEI. CDR3 residues: CASGGTGNQPQHF. In DNA form, the CDR3 reads TGTGCCAGCGGCGGGACAGGGAATCAGCCCCAGCATTTT.

Written as DNA, the CDR3 is TGTGCCAGTAGTTATAGCGCCTCCTACGAGCAGTACTTC. Protein sequence: CASSYSASYEQYF. V and J are TRBV19 and TRBJ2-7, with D possibly matching TRBD2 (5 bases). This CDR3 is built from 13 residues. The germline V gene has CDR1 LNHDA and CDR2 SQIVND (reference sequence). Deletions cut 5 bases from V and 0 bases from J, with 8 bases between. Full variable domain (rest looked up from reference TRBV19 and TRBJ2-7): DGGITQSPKYLFRKEGQNVTLSCEQNLNHDAMYWYRQDPGQGLRLIYYSQIVNDFQKGDIAEGYSVSREKKESFPLTVTSAQKNPTAFYLCASSYSASYEQYFGPGTRLTVT.

The J gene is TRBJ1-3, the V gene TRBV25-1, with TRBD1 as a possible D gene (6 bases). Germline V gives CDR1 MGHDK, CDR2 SYGVNS. Between the trimmed V and J ends, which lost 7 bases and 1 base, there was a span of 8 bases. This CDR3 region has 13 residues. The CDR3: CASKTGSGNTIYF. The CDR3 DNA sequence: TGTGCCAGCAAGACAGGTTCTGGAAACACCATATATTTT.